This T cell receptor (beta chain) stems from a study of T cell responses to AZD1222 COVID-19 vaccine. Whole-study results and caveats: It was only after the peak T cell response that any repertoires were sampled. The donor group comprised mostly white British people and more females; the analysis possibly underestimated clonal diversity.

Points on this clone: Its antigen is not known.

Sequencing was performed with immunoSEQ multiplex PCR; in TCRdb, only in-frame clones are kept and a portion is missing. The sample lists 160,000 or so clones, roughly nine tenths seen once, with 6.9% in the top ten. The CDR3 is 16 amino acids. Trimming at V came to 4 bases and at J to 4 bases, leaving 10 bases not matched to a gene. Germline-derived CDR1 and CDR2 are SGHNT and YYREEE (reference sequence). The starting material was peripheral blood, obtained after recovery from COVID-19. This clonotype was sampled from an adult who had recovered from COVID-19. The gene calls are TRBV5-4 and TRBJ2-3, with 9 positions matching TRBD1. Here the CDR3 DNA reads TGTGCCAGCAGCCCTCAGACAGGGGGTCGGGCAGATACGCAGTATTTT. It is translated as CASSPQTGGRADTQYF. The whole variable domain, remainder taken from reference TRBV5-4 and TRBJ2-3, is ETGVTQSPTHLIKTRGQQVTLRCSSQSGHNTVSWYQQALGQGPQFIFQYYREEENGRGNFPPRFSGLQFPNYSSELNVNALELDDSALYLCASSPQTGGRADTQYFGPGTRLTVL.